A selection of T cell receptor beta chains follows, all from one sample in a study of cytomegalovirus exposure and HLA in healthy donors. Profiling relied on immunoSEQ multiplex PCR, and the TCRdb table lists in-frame clones only, not all of them. The sample includes 150,000 to 200,000 clones, 84% seen only once; the top ten take around 5%. Material for sequencing was PBMCs. These receptors came from a girl between 10 and 17 years old in good health and CMV-seropositive. Both conserved end residues are part of each CDR3. The order of the fields is V gene, D gene, clone size, J gene, CDR3 protein, CDR3 DNA. D genes are given only for firm matches. Some rows have no size entry. The others give once, few or many, or a class for an expanded clone.

v_call: TRBV27; d_call: -; clone_size: few; j_call: TRBJ1-1; cdr3_aa: CASSLIAGPPGTEAFF; cdr3_nt: TGTGCCAGCAGTTTAATCGCCGGGCCCCCAGGGACTGAAGCTTTCTTT
v_call: TRBV15; d_call: TRBD2; clone_size: -; j_call: TRBJ2-1; cdr3_aa: CATSRVTSGVYNEQFF; cdr3_nt: TGTGCCACCAGCAGAGTGACCAGCGGGGTATACAATGAGCAGTTCTTC
v_call: TRBV4-1; d_call: -; clone_size: -; j_call: TRBJ2-1; cdr3_aa: CASSRAWSSYNEQFF; cdr3_nt: TGCGCCAGCAGCCGAGCTTGGAGCTCCTACAATGAGCAGTTCTTC
v_call: TRBV5-1; d_call: -; clone_size: -; j_call: TRBJ2-2; cdr3_aa: CASSLLWDTNTGELFF; cdr3_nt: TGCGCCAGCAGTTTGTTATGGGACACCAACACCGGGGAGCTGTTTTTT
v_call: TRBV5-4; d_call: -; clone_size: -; j_call: TRBJ2-1; cdr3_aa: CASSSDNEQFF; cdr3_nt: TGTGCCAGCAGCTCGGACAATGAGCAGTTCTTC
v_call: TRBV20-1; d_call: -; clone_size: once; j_call: TRBJ1-1; cdr3_aa: CSARGATEAFF; cdr3_nt: TGCAGTGCTCGGGGGGCCACTGAAGCTTTCTTT
v_call: TRBV5-5; d_call: TRBD1; clone_size: -; j_call: TRBJ2-2; cdr3_aa: CASSGGQPNTGELFF; cdr3_nt: TGTGCCAGCAGTGGGGGACAGCCGAACACCGGGGAGCTGTTTTTT
v_call: TRBV7-9; d_call: TRBD1; clone_size: -; j_call: TRBJ1-2; cdr3_aa: CASSFTTGDTYGYTF; cdr3_nt: TGTGCCAGCAGCTTCACAACAGGGGACACCTATGGCTACACCTTC
v_call: TRBV2; d_call: -; clone_size: -; j_call: TRBJ2-7; cdr3_aa: CASSERVSYEQYF; cdr3_nt: TGTGCCAGCAGTGAAAGAGTTTCCTACGAGCAGTACTTC
v_call: TRBV6-5; d_call: -; clone_size: -; j_call: TRBJ2-7; cdr3_aa: CASSPGLSYEQYF; cdr3_nt: TGTGCCAGCAGCCCAGGGCTCTCCTACGAGCAGTACTTC